The 17 T cell receptor beta chains listed next were all sequenced from one sample in a study of graft-versus-host responses after intestinal transplantation. Repertoires were generated with immunoSEQ multiplex PCR, while TCRdb's copy carries only in-frame clones and drops some. Altogether 35,000 to 45,000 clones are present, around 94% being singletons, with the ten largest covering 0.75% to 0.95%. Here the sequenced sample was PBMCs, taken 16 days after intestinal transplant. Every receptor here comes from a human patient who received an intestinal transplant, so some T cells may come from the graft donor.

The V gene is TRBV7-8, the J gene TRBJ2-1; possibly TRBD2 for D (6 bases). V lost 5 bases, J lost 1 base, and 15 bases lay in between. CDR3 length: 16 amino acids. Germline CDR1 SGHVS, CDR2 FQNEAQ. CDR3: CASSPQLAGSYNEQFF. The DNA of the CDR3 is TGTGCCAGCAGCCCTCAACTAGCTGGGTCCTACAATGAGCAGTTCTTC.

The V and J genes are TRBV5-8 and TRBJ2-5; D not resolved. The CDR3 is made up of 15 amino acids. Germline loops: CDR1 SGHTS, CDR2 YDEGEE. V was trimmed by 2 bases and J by 5 bases, leaving 16 bases between them. CDR3 in DNA: TGTGCCAGCAGCTTAATAGGACGGCGCGCGGAGACCCAGTACTTC. It yields the protein CASSLIGRRAETQYF.

The J gene is TRBJ2-7, the V gene TRBV6-5; TRBD1 aligns across 8 bases. With V trimmed by 4 bases and J by 4 bases, 12 bases remained unmatched. Germline V gene lookup returns CDR1 MNHEY and CDR2 SVGAGI. The CDR3 spans 16 residues. The CDR3 here is CASSLVPGTGGYEQYF. CDR3 sequence (DNA): TGTGCCAGCAGTTTGGTGCCCGGGACAGGCGGGTACGAGCAGTACTTC.

The V and J genes are TRBV13 and TRBJ2-6; tentative D call: TRBD2 (5 bases). Germline-derived CDR1 and CDR2 are PRHDT and FYEKMQ (reference sequence). V lost 6 bases to trimming and J lost 0 bases, with 9 bases between them. This CDR3 has 15 amino acids. The CDR3 nucleotides are TGTGCCAGCAGTTTTCGGGGCTCTGGGGCCAACGTCCTGACTTTC. Its translation: CASSFRGSGANVLTF. Full variable domain (outside the CDR3, taken from reference TRBV13 and TRBJ2-6): AAGVIQSPRHLIKEKRETATLKCYPIPRHDTVYWYQQGPGQDPQFLISFYEKMQSDKGSIPDRFSAQQFSDYHSELNMSSLELGDSALYFCASSFRGSGANVLTFGAGSRLTVL.

The chain has TRBV18 and TRBJ1-4, with 10 bases matching TRBD1. Germline CDR1 is KGHSH and CDR2 is LQKENI. V lost 3 bases, J lost 5 bases, and 9 bases stayed unmatched. The CDR3 is 17 residues long. CDR3 nucleotide sequence: TGTGCCAGCTCACCTCTCCCGGGACAGGGGTGGAATGAAAAACTGTTTTTT. The encoded protein is CASSPLPGQGWNEKLFF.

The genes are TRBV5-1 and TRBJ2-3; TRBD1 matches 10 bases. The CDR3 runs to 14 residues. Germline-derived CDR1 and CDR2 are SGHRS and YFSETQ. The J segment lost 4 bases and the V segment lost 7 bases, leaving 6 bases of the junction unmatched. The CDR3, as DNA: TGCGCCAGCCGACAGGGGGCGATAGCAGATACGCAGTATTTT. Encoded protein: CASRQGAIADTQYF.

This clone showed up just once. The V gene is TRBV30, the J gene TRBJ1-1; 9 bases are a match to TRBD1. Looked up from germline, CDR1 is GTSNPN and CDR2 is SVGIG (reference sequence). Trimming cost V 2 bases and J 4 bases; bases outside gene matches: 5. This CDR3 is built from 14 residues. The CDR3 reads CAWSPGTGLTEAFF. CDR3 DNA sequence: TGTGCCTGGAGTCCAGGGACAGGGCTCACTGAAGCTTTCTTT.

The chain is built from TRBV5-6 and TRBJ1-1; no clear D gene. The CDR3 spans 16 residues. Trimming pared 0 bases from V and 4 bases from J, leaving 16 bases between. The germline CDR1 and CDR2 sequences are SGHDT and YYEEEE. CDR3: CASSLVWDPTRTEAFF. Written as DNA, the CDR3 is TGTGCCAGCAGCTTGGTTTGGGATCCCACACGCACTGAAGCTTTCTTT.

The rearrangement uses TRBV5-5 and TRBJ2-7; 8 nucleotides agree with TRBD1. Germline values: CDR1 SGHKS, CDR2 YYEKEE (reference sequence). V was pared by 0 bases and J by 7 bases, with 6 bases of the junction left unmatched. The CDR3 loop spans 14 amino acids. The CDR3 spells CASSLGGDRREQYF. The DNA of the CDR3 is TGTGCCAGCAGCTTGGGCGGGGACAGGCGGGAGCAGTACTTC.

The chain carries TRBV19 and TRBJ1-3, with D tentatively TRBD1 (5 bases). Between the trimmed V and J ends, which lost 10 bases and 0 bases, there was a span of 16 bases. Germline V gene data show CDR1 as LNHDA and CDR2 as SQIVND (reference sequence). This CDR3 has 15 amino acids. As DNA, the CDR3 is TGTGCCACCCATCGGACACTCAGCTCTGGAAACACCATATATTTT. Protein: CATHRTLSSGNTIYF.

This clone was counted between two and nine times. The chain joins TRBV10-3 to TRBJ2-7; D is unresolved. V shed 2 bases and J shed 3 bases, with 8 bases lying between them. The germline gives CDR1 ENHRY, CDR2 SYGVKD. CDR3 length: 13 amino acids. The CDR3 DNA follows: TGTGCCATCAGTGAGATCCTGAACTACGAGCAGTACTTC. Protein sequence: CAISEILNYEQYF.

This chain connects TRBV6-5 to TRBJ1-2; 7 nucleotides line up with TRBD1. In germline, CDR1 is MNHEY, CDR2 SVGAGI. V shed 6 bases, J shed 4 bases, and the junction held 5 bases outside the gene matches. CDR3 length: 13 residues. The CDR3 DNA follows: TGTGCCAGCAGCTCCTCAGGGGGCTATGGCTACACCTTC. Translated: CASSSSGGYGYTF.

This clone was recorded only once. V usage is TRBV5-6 and J usage is TRBJ2-7; maybe TRBD2 (5 bases). The germline V gene has CDR1 SGHDT and CDR2 YYEEEE. This CDR3 spans 12 amino acids. Trimming shortened V by 4 bases and J by 2 bases, and 7 bases separated the two germline ends. CDR3 in amino acids: CASSALAYEQYF. The CDR3 DNA is TGTGCCAGCAGCGCACTAGCCTACGAGCAGTACTTC.

The chain recombines TRBV2 with TRBJ2-1; 9 positions agree with TRBD1. The germline V gene has CDR1 SNHLY and CDR2 FYNNEI. V gave up 6 bases and J gave up 8 bases; unmatched junction bases: 14. The length of the CDR3 is 16 residues. CDR3: CASRDDGQGRRHEQFF. CDR3 nucleotides: TGTGCCAGCAGAGACGACGGACAGGGGCGAAGGCATGAGCAGTTCTTC.

The rearrangement joins TRBV30 to TRBJ2-1, with 11 bases matching TRBD2. Trimming cost V 3 bases and J 6 bases; bases outside gene matches: 16. This CDR3 is built from 18 residues. Germline lookup yields CDR1 GTSNPN and CDR2 SVGIG (reference sequence). The CDR3: CAWSNEGVGTSGLNEQFF. The CDR3 nucleotides are TGTGCCTGGAGCAATGAAGGCGTAGGGACTAGCGGTCTCAATGAGCAGTTCTTC.

V and J are TRBV28 and TRBJ1-2; TRBD1 might be the D (6 bases). Germline CDR1 and CDR2: MDHEN and SYDVKM. V was trimmed by 5 bases and J by 4 bases, leaving 11 bases between them. This CDR3 has 13 amino acids. CDR3 residues: CASSLQGSYGYTF. The CDR3 DNA is TGTGCCAGCAGTCTACAGGGTAGCTATGGCTACACCTTC.

The rearrangement links TRBV6-6 to TRBJ2-1, with 10 nucleotides matching TRBD2. Unmatched junction bases numbered 8, after V lost 6 bases and J lost 9 bases. This CDR3 comprises 14 residues. Looked up from germline, CDR1 is MNHNY and CDR2 is SVGAGI (reference sequence). The CDR3 DNA is TGTGCCAGCAGCCCGGGACTAGCGTTTCCTGAGCAGTTCTTC. Translated: CASSPGLAFPEQFF.